Shown below are 28 T cell receptor beta chains from a single sample sequenced in a study of PD-L1 blockade in urothelial cancer. The time point is: peripheral blood 6 weeks after treatment start. Some clones are missing from TCRdb's copy, which holds only in-frame ones; the method was immunoSEQ multiplex PCR. The sample has about 110,000 clones; 91% are singletons. The material sequenced was PBMCs, taken around atezolizumab (anti-PD-L1) treatment. These receptors came from a man between 60 and 70 years old with urothelial cancer.

The rearrangement links TRBV25-1 to TRBJ2-3; unclear D gene. From germline, CDR1 is MGHDK and CDR2 SYGVNS. The CDR3 is made up of 11 amino acids. V dropped 4 bases and J dropped 3 bases, with 2 bases sitting between them. The CDR3 spells CASSVTDTQYF. The CDR3 coding sequence is TGTGCCAGCAGTGTAACAGATACGCAGTATTTT.

The chain combines TRBV19 with TRBJ2-5, with a tentative D call TRBD1 (6 bases). The germline V gene encodes CDR1 LNHDA and CDR2 SQIVND (reference sequence). Trimming removed 3 bases from V and 1 base from J, with 12 bases in between. This CDR3 spans 15 amino acids. This chain's CDR3 is CASSINRGSQETQYF. CDR3 DNA sequence: TGTGCCAGTAGTATCAATAGGGGGTCCCAAGAGACCCAGTACTTC.

V and J are TRBV28 and TRBJ2-1, with 8 bases that match TRBD2. This CDR3 region has 16 residues. V gave up 5 bases and J gave up 0 bases; unmatched junction bases: 6. Germline CDR1 MDHEN, CDR2 SYDVKM. Here the CDR3 reads CASSIRSGNSYNEQFF. In DNA form, the CDR3 reads TGTGCCAGCAGTATTCGTAGCGGGAACTCCTACAATGAGCAGTTCTTC. Full variable domain (rest looked up from reference TRBV28 and TRBJ2-1): DVKVTQSSRYLVKRTGEKVFLECVQDMDHENMFWYRQDPGLGLRLIYFSYDVKMKEKGDIPEGYSVSREKKERFSLILESASTNQTSMYLCASSIRSGNSYNEQFFGPGTRLTVL.

V is TRBV7-9 and J is TRBJ2-7; TRBD2 matches 10 bases. The CDR3 has 14 residues. Looked up from germline, CDR1 is SEHNR and CDR2 is FQNEAQ (reference sequence). V lost 5 bases to trimming and J lost 2 bases; unmatched junction nucleotides: 3. The CDR3: CASSLTSGAYEQYF. The DNA for the CDR3 is TGTGCCAGCAGCCTCACTAGCGGGGCCTACGAGCAGTACTTC.

The chain carries TRBV4-3 and TRBJ2-3; 14 nucleotides agree with TRBD2. Germline V gene sequence: CDR1 LGHNA, CDR2 YSLEER. This CDR3 has 18 residues. V gave up 5 bases and J gave up 6 bases; unmatched junction bases: 13. The CDR3 region is CASSETGTSGGFVDTQYF. CDR3 nucleotides: TGCGCCAGCAGCGAAACCGGGACTAGCGGGGGTTTCGTGGATACGCAGTATTTT.

This clone was observed a single time. The J gene is TRBJ2-3, the V gene TRBV25-1; 11 bases line up with TRBD1. With V trimmed by 5 bases and J by 3 bases, 7 bases remained unmatched. The germline gives CDR1 MGHDK, CDR2 SYGVNS. This CDR3 contains 16 residues. The CDR3 nucleotides are TGTGCCAGCAGTCTAGAGGACAGGGGGCAGACAGATACGCAGTATTTT. This gives the protein CASSLEDRGQTDTQYF.

This clone was seen once. This chain connects TRBV6-5 to TRBJ1-1; D possibly corresponds to TRBD1 (5 bases). The CDR3 contains 13 residues. V was cut by 5 bases and J by 4 bases, with 11 bases left in between. CDR1 is MNHEY and CDR2 is SVGAGI in the germline V gene. The CDR3 nucleotides read TGTGCCAGCAGTCCCGGGGGGGGCACTGAAGCTTTCTTT. Protein sequence: CASSPGGGTEAFF.

This chain links TRBV5-6 with TRBJ2-5; D is perhaps TRBD2 (6 bases). The V and J ends lost 4 bases and 5 bases respectively, with 12 bases between them. The CDR3 is 13 residues long. The V gene's germline CDR1 is SGHDT and CDR2 YYEEEE. CDR3 nucleotides: TGTGCCAGCAGCGTGGGAGGCACCGAGACCCAGTACTTC. Translating it yields CASSVGGTETQYF.

This clone was observed a few times. The chain combines TRBV25-1 with TRBJ1-1; TRBD1 agrees at 9 bases. J gave up 1 base and V 8 bases, and 2 bases lay outside the gene matches. The V gene's germline CDR1 is MGHDK and CDR2 SYGVNS. The CDR3 contains 13 residues. The chain's CDR3 is CASQDRGNTEAFF. The DNA of the CDR3 is TGTGCCAGCCAGGACAGGGGGAACACTGAAGCTTTCTTT.

This sequence joins TRBV7-9 and TRBJ1-1; D unclear. V lost 3 bases, J lost 3 bases, and 5 bases lay in between. Germline CDR1 is SEHNR and CDR2 is FQNEAQ (reference sequence). The CDR3 extends over 12 amino acids. The CDR3 region is CASSLTHTEAFF. As DNA, the CDR3 is TGTGCCAGCAGCTTGACTCACACTGAAGCTTTCTTT. The entire variable domain, with the rest obtained from reference TRBV7-9 and TRBJ1-1, is as follows: DTGVSQNPRHKITKRGQNVTFRCDPISEHNRLYWYRQTLGQGPEFLTYFQNEAQLEKSRLLSDRFSAERPKGSFSTLEIQRTEQGDSAMYLCASSLTHTEAFFGQGTRLTVV.

The gene calls are TRBV11-3 and TRBJ2-2, with 11 nucleotides matching TRBD2. This CDR3 has 17 residues. The junction had 6 bases not matched to a gene; V was cut back by 3 bases and J by 3 bases. Germline loops: CDR1 SGHNT, CDR2 YENEEA. The CDR3 bases are TGTGCCAGCAGCTTTAAAGGGACTAGCGGTTACACCGGGGAGCTGTTTTTT. Translation: CASSFKGTSGYTGELFF. The variable domain in full, completed from reference TRBV11-3 and TRBJ2-2, reads EAGVVQSPRYKIIEKKQPVAFWCNPISGHNTLYWYLQNLGQGPELLIRYENEEAVDDSQLPKDRFSAERLKGVDSTLKIQPAELGDSAVYLCASSFKGTSGYTGELFFGEGSRLTVL.

The chain combines TRBV7-9 with TRBJ2-3, with 11 nucleotides matching TRBD2. CDR1 is SEHNR and CDR2 is FQNEAQ in the germline V gene (reference sequence). This CDR3 is built from 16 residues. With V trimmed by 5 bases and J by 1 base, 5 bases remained unmatched. The CDR3 here is CASSRSGRGGTDTQYF. CDR3 sequence (DNA): TGTGCCAGCAGCCGTAGCGGGAGGGGGGGCACAGATACGCAGTATTTT.

The chain recombines TRBV13 with TRBJ2-5; D gene ambiguous. The CDR3 length is 13 residues. Germline CDR1 reads PRHDT; CDR2 reads FYEKMQ (reference sequence). V lost 1 base to trimming and J lost 7 bases, with 10 bases between them. The CDR3 DNA sequence: TGTGCCAGCAGCTTAGATAGCTATGGGACCCAGTACTTC. It encodes CASSLDSYGTQYF.

The chain uses TRBV28 and TRBJ2-3, with 7 bases that match TRBD2. V lost 4 bases to trimming and J lost 9 bases; unmatched junction nucleotides: 13. The CDR3 has 15 amino acids. CDR1 is MDHEN, CDR2 SYDVKM, per germline. The CDR3 protein is CASSWGGSGVGTQYF. CDR3 nucleotide sequence: TGTGCCAGCAGTTGGGGCGGGAGTGGAGTGGGGACGCAGTATTTT.

The rearrangement joins TRBV2 to TRBJ2-3; the match to TRBD2 covers 7 bases. J lost 3 bases, V lost 3 bases, and 9 bases had no gene match. The CDR3 is 16 amino acids. Germline values: CDR1 SNHLY, CDR2 FYNNEI. CDR3 coding DNA: TGTGCCAGCAGTGAGGTGGTCGGCGGGAGTACAGATACGCAGTATTTT. Encoded protein: CASSEVVGGSTDTQYF.

The rearrangement joins TRBV7-9 to TRBJ2-1; TRBD2 aligns across 9 bases. V was pared by 2 bases and J by 2 bases, with 4 bases of the junction left unmatched. This CDR3 has 16 amino acids. From germline, CDR1 is SEHNR and CDR2 FQNEAQ (reference sequence). Here the CDR3 reads CASSLQRGDPYNEQFF. The DNA for the CDR3 is TGTGCCAGCAGCTTACAGCGGGGGGACCCCTACAATGAGCAGTTCTTC.

This clone was detected only once. The V call is TRBV11-1, the J call TRBJ2-5; possible D gene TRBD2, 6 bases. Trimming took off 5 bases at V and 4 bases at J, with 17 bases between the two ends. The germline V gene encodes CDR1 SGHAT and CDR2 FQDESV (reference sequence). The CDR3 loop spans 15 amino acids. The CDR3 is CASSLGPLEGETQYF. CDR3 bases: TGTGCCAGCAGCCTCGGACCGCTGGAGGGAGAGACCCAGTACTTC.

V is TRBV11-1 and J is TRBJ2-2; D is possibly TRBD1 (6 bases). The ends were cut back, 5 bases at V and 2 bases at J, with 12 bases in the middle. CDR1 and CDR2 from the germline V gene are SGHAT and FQDESV (reference sequence). This CDR3 has 15 residues. The DNA for the CDR3 is TGTGCCAGCAGCGTCGGGACAACCAACACCGGGGAGCTGTTTTTT. Its translation is CASSVGTTNTGELFF.

The chain has TRBV7-6 and TRBJ2-5; 7 nucleotides align to TRBD2. Per the germline V gene, CDR1 is SGHVS and CDR2 is FNYEAQ. The CDR3 extends over 14 amino acids. V lost 4 bases to trimming and J lost 2 bases; unmatched junction nucleotides: 4. CDR3 sequence: CASSSGGRQETQYF. The CDR3 DNA follows: TGTGCCAGCAGCTCCGGCGGGAGACAAGAGACCCAGTACTTC.

The gene calls are TRBV7-2 and TRBJ2-7; 8 nucleotides align to TRBD2. The germline V gene encodes CDR1 SGHTA and CDR2 FQGNSA. CDR3 length: 16 amino acids. V shed 2 bases, J shed 6 bases, and the junction held 12 bases outside the gene matches. The CDR3 DNA reads as TGTGCCAGCAGCTTATTTTCGCGGGAGGATGGAATCGAGCAGTACTTC. The encoded protein is CASSLFSREDGIEQYF.

There are many counts of this clone. The chain links TRBV4-2 to TRBJ2-3; TRBD2 aligns across 7 bases. Germline V CDR1 and CDR2: LGHNA, YNFKEQ. Germline trimming cut 0 bases from V and 5 bases from J; bases unmatched to any gene: 5. The CDR3 is 15 amino acids. In nucleotides, the CDR3 is TGTGCCAGCAGCCAAGAGGGGGGGTTTGGAGATACGCAGTATTTT. This encodes CASSQEGGFGDTQYF.

This chain links TRBV5-5 with TRBJ1-1; D may be TRBD1 (6 bases). The germline V and J ends were trimmed by 3 bases and 2 bases, with 20 bases remaining between them. The CDR3 sequence is 17 residues long. Germline V gene sequence: CDR1 SGHKS, CDR2 YYEKEE (reference sequence). In nucleotides, the CDR3 is TGTGCCAGCAGCTACAAGACCTTGACAGGCATAAACACTGAAGCTTTCTTT. It is translated as CASSYKTLTGINTEAFF.

The chain links TRBV6-5 to TRBJ2-2, with a possible D match to TRBD1 (6 bases). The V gene lost 6 bases and the J gene lost 5 bases, with 13 bases spanning the gap. The germline V gene has CDR1 MNHEY and CDR2 SVGAGI. The CDR3 has 14 residues. CDR3 amino acids: CASRSDRLTGELFF. The CDR3 nucleotides read TGTGCCAGCAGGTCTGACAGGTTAACCGGGGAGCTGTTTTTT.

J is TRBJ2-7 and V is TRBV7-2, with 11 bases matching TRBD1. The CDR3 totals 15 residues. CDR1 SGHTA and CDR2 FQGNSA come from the germline V gene. The J segment lost 1 base and the V segment lost 5 bases, leaving 4 bases of the junction unmatched. The CDR3 is CASSGGQGASYEQYF. The CDR3 DNA follows: TGTGCCAGCAGCGGTGGACAGGGGGCATCCTACGAGCAGTACTTC.

V and J are TRBV18 and TRBJ2-3, with TRBD1 identical over 10 bases. J gave up 4 bases and V 2 bases, and 9 bases lay outside the gene matches. This CDR3 region has 17 residues. Germline lookup yields CDR1 KGHSH and CDR2 LQKENI. As DNA, the CDR3 is TGTGCCAGCTCACCAGTAACCGGGACAGGGGCAGCAGATACGCAGTATTTT. It encodes CASSPVTGTGAADTQYF. The entire variable domain, with the rest obtained from reference TRBV18 and TRBJ2-3, is as follows: NAGVMQNPRHLVRRRGQEARLRCSPMKGHSHVYWYRQLPEEGLKFMVYLQKENIIDESGMPKERFSAEFPKEGPSILRIQQVVRGDSAAYFCASSPVTGTGAADTQYFGPGTRLTVL.

The chain couples TRBV11-1 to TRBJ2-7; 7 bases map to TRBD2. From germline, CDR1 is SGHAT and CDR2 FQDESV (reference sequence). This CDR3 has 15 amino acids. V lost 7 bases and J lost 4; bases outside the gene matches: 13. The chain's CDR3 is CASTGLGRESYEQYF. The CDR3 nucleotides are TGTGCCAGCACCGGGCTGGGGCGGGAGAGTTACGAGCAGTACTTC.

The V call is TRBV10-3, the J call TRBJ1-5; 7 nucleotides align to TRBD1. CDR3 length equals 14 residues. The trim removed 6 bases at V and 0 bases at J, leaving 2 bases unmatched. The germline V gene has CDR1 ENHRY and CDR2 SYGVKD. Written as DNA, the CDR3 is TGTGCCATCAGCAGGGGGGATAGCAATCAGCCCCAGCATTTT. Protein: CAISRGDSNQPQHF.

The chain is built from TRBV6-5 and TRBJ1-2, with 8 bases that match TRBD1. The trim removed 5 bases at V and 7 bases at J, leaving 9 bases unmatched. The CDR3 has 14 residues. Per germline, CDR1 MNHEY and CDR2 SVGAGI. This CDR3 is CASSRPDRAGGYTF. DNA for the CDR3: TGTGCCAGCAGTAGACCGGACAGGGCTGGTGGCTACACCTTC.